Listed here are 17 T cell receptor beta chains from one sample, sequenced in a study of blood T cell repertoires in COVID-19. Data came from immunoSEQ multiplex PCR; TCRdb stores just in-frame clones and leaves some out. Among about 63,000 clones listed, 80% to 95% were seen once. Sequenced sample: peripheral blood. Receptor source: a man aged 50-60 years with active COVID-19.

The V and J genes are TRBV6-6 and TRBJ1-2, with 8 bases matching TRBD1. Germline V gene data show CDR1 as MNHNY and CDR2 as SVGAGI (reference sequence). The J segment lost 6 bases and the V segment lost 0 bases, leaving 6 bases of the junction unmatched. CDR3 length: 15 amino acids. The CDR3 sequence: CASSYSGQGADGYTF. CDR3 sequence (DNA): TGTGCCAGCAGTTACTCAGGGCAGGGGGCAGATGGCTACACCTTC.

The chain employs TRBV4-3 and TRBJ2-3, with a weak D call TRBD2 (5 bases). The CDR3 runs to 15 residues. Between the trimmed V and J ends, which lost 0 bases and 2 bases, there was a span of 9 bases. CDR1 and CDR2 from the germline V gene are LGHNA and YSLEER. CDR3 bases: TGCGCCAGCAGCCAAGAAGGACTCATCACAGATACGCAGTATTTT. It codes for CASSQEGLITDTQYF.

Only one count was recorded for this clone. V gene TRBV18 combines with J gene TRBJ2-2; 7 bases line up with TRBD1. The germline V gene encodes CDR1 KGHSH and CDR2 LQKENI. CDR3 length: 15 amino acids. V was clipped by 6 bases and J by 6 bases; unmatched bases: 10. The CDR3 bases are TGTGCCAGCTCCCCGAGACAGGGCCAGGCCGGGGAGCTGTTTTTT. Protein product: CASSPRQGQAGELFF.

The chain has TRBV30 and TRBJ1-1; 8 nucleotides match TRBD1. Germline V gene data show CDR1 as GTSNPN and CDR2 as SVGIG (reference sequence). With 3 bases clipped from V and 11 bases from J, the junction kept 8 bases outside the gene matches. The CDR3 runs to 12 residues. CDR3 amino acids: CAWREDRVRAFF. DNA of the CDR3: TGTGCCTGGAGGGAGGACAGGGTGAGGGCTTTCTTT.

The J gene is TRBJ1-2, the V gene TRBV7-9; 7 positions agree with TRBD1. Germline loops: CDR1 SEHNR, CDR2 FQNEAQ (reference sequence). The CDR3 has 14 residues. Losses at the gene ends were 1 base for V and 5 bases for J; bases not matched to a gene: 4. CDR3 nucleotides: TGTGCCAGCAGCTTAGGCGCAGGGGGGTATGGCTACACCTTC. Translation gives CASSLGAGGYGYTF.

The genes are TRBV11-2 and TRBJ2-1; 8 positions match TRBD1. CDR3 length equals 16 residues. CDR1 is SGHAT, CDR2 FQNNGV, per germline. Trimming removed 5 bases from V and 4 bases from J; junction bases left unmatched: 10. DNA for the CDR3: TGTGCCAGCAGCCCCGGCCCGGGGACAGGATACAATGAGCAGTTCTTC. It specifies CASSPGPGTGYNEQFF.

The chain has TRBV15 and TRBJ2-1; no clear D. Germline loops: CDR1 LNHNV, CDR2 YYDKDF (reference sequence). The CDR3 has 15 amino acids. Trimming pared 0 bases from V and 4 bases from J, leaving 10 bases between. The DNA for the CDR3 is TGTGCCACCAGCAGAGATGTGGGCCCTTACAATGAGCAGTTCTTC. Translation: CATSRDVGPYNEQFF.

J is TRBJ2-3 and V is TRBV27, with TRBD2 matching over 8 bases. CDR3 length equals 14 residues. Unmatched junction bases numbered 5, after V lost 4 bases and J lost 5 bases. Germline loops: CDR1 MNHEY, CDR2 SMNVEV (reference sequence). This chain's CDR3 is CASSSLAGLDTQYF. The CDR3 DNA reads as TGTGCCAGCAGTTCTCTAGCGGGTTTAGATACGCAGTATTTT.

V gene TRBV7-9 combines with J gene TRBJ2-2; possible D gene TRBD2, 6 bases. This CDR3 is built from 14 residues. Trimming removed 4 bases at V and 4 bases at J, with 10 bases between. From germline, CDR1 is SEHNR and CDR2 FQNEAQ (reference sequence). The CDR3 sequence: CASSSAGFTGELFF. CDR3 DNA: TGTGCCAGCAGCTCGGCGGGGTTCACCGGGGAGCTGTTTTTT.

V usage is TRBV5-1 and J usage is TRBJ2-7; D perhaps matches TRBD1 (6 bases). V lost 2 bases and J 1 base, leaving 7 bases between the germline ends. This CDR3 has 13 amino acids. From germline, CDR1 is SGHRS and CDR2 YFSETQ. CDR3 coding DNA: TGCGCCAGCAGCTTTCAGGGGTCCTACGAGCAGTACTTC. It specifies CASSFQGSYEQYF. Using reference TRBV5-1 and TRBJ2-7 for the parts outside the CDR3, the full variable domain is KAGVTQTPRYLIKTRGQQVTLSCSPISGHRSVSWYQQTPGQGLQFLFEYFSETQRNKGNFPGRFSGRQFSNSRSEMNVSTLELGDSALYLCASSFQGSYEQYFGPGTRLTVT.

The gene calls are TRBV6-5 and TRBJ1-5, with TRBD1 matching over 7 bases. The V gene end was trimmed by 5 bases and the J gene end by 6 bases; junction bases not matched to a gene: 10. The CDR3 has 15 residues. CDR1 is MNHEY and CDR2 is SVGAGI in the germline V gene. CDR3 amino acids: CASSRQGGVRQPQHF. CDR3 bases: TGTGCCAGCAGTAGACAGGGAGGAGTCCGTCAGCCCCAGCATTTT.

The V gene is TRBV25-1, the J gene TRBJ1-2; D unresolved. This CDR3 is built from 14 residues. V was clipped by 4 bases and J by 6 bases, with 15 bases between them. Germline lookup yields CDR1 MGHDK and CDR2 SYGVNS. Written as DNA, the CDR3 is TGTGCCAGCAGTGCTGGCAGCCGCCGGGATGGCTACACCTTC. It codes for CASSAGSRRDGYTF.

The chain has TRBV6-2 or TRBV6-3 and TRBJ1-2; possible D gene TRBD1, 5 bases. The CDR3 covers 15 residues. V was cut by 0 bases and J by 7 bases, with 15 bases left in between. CDR1 and CDR2 from the germline V gene are MNHEY and SVGEGT. For the CDR3, the DNA is TGTGCCAGCAGTTACTCGACCCTAGGGAGGGGTGGCTACACCTTC. Its protein is CASSYSTLGRGGYTF.

This rearrangement joins TRBV29-1 to TRBJ1-2, with TRBD1 matching 8 bases. The germline V gene encodes CDR1 SQVTM and CDR2 ANQGSEA. This CDR3 comprises 12 residues. V gave up 5 bases and J gave up 8 bases; unmatched junction bases: 7. CDR3 sequence: CSVLDRGRGYTF. Here the CDR3 DNA reads TGCAGCGTTCTTGACAGGGGTAGGGGCTACACCTTC. The full variable domain, in which reference TRBV29-1 and TRBJ1-2 provide the parts outside the CDR3, is SAVISQKPSRDICQRGTSLTIQCQVDSQVTMMFWYRQQPGQSLTLIATANQGSEATYESGFVIDKFPISRPNLTFSTLTVSNMSPEDSSIYLCSVLDRGRGYTFGSGTRLTVV.

The chain joins TRBV28 to TRBJ1-5; D is uncertain. The CDR3 length is 16 residues. CDR1 is MDHEN and CDR2 is SYDVKM in the germline V gene. The V and J ends lost 3 bases and 0 bases respectively, with 12 bases between them. The chain's CDR3 is CASSLVVTHSNQPQHF. The CDR3 DNA is TGTGCCAGCAGTTTGGTTGTCACTCATAGCAATCAGCCCCAGCATTTT.

This sequence joins TRBV9 and TRBJ2-7; D is ambiguous. V was pared by 0 bases and J by 3 bases, with 13 bases between. CDR3 length: 15 amino acids. Germline V gene data show CDR1 as SGDLS and CDR2 as YYNGEE. The DNA for the CDR3 is TGTGCCAGCAGCGTAGGCCAGGAACCCAGCTACGAGCAGTACTTC. This codes for CASSVGQEPSYEQYF.

The gene calls are TRBV6-2 or TRBV6-3 and TRBJ2-7; D unresolved. The CDR3 contains 13 residues. Germline V gene sequence: CDR1 MNHEY, CDR2 SVGEGT. Trimming removed 6 bases from V and 3 bases from J, with 12 bases in between. CDR3 DNA: TGTGCCAGCAGCCGTGACATGGGCTACGAGCAGTACTTC. Translating it yields CASSRDMGYEQYF.